This TCR beta chain emerged from a study of regulatory T cells in long-lasting Graves disease. Ten or more counts support this clonotype. Its antigen is not identified. Findings and limits, study-wide: Patients with persistent disease showed a bias toward TRBV28, TRBJ1-2 and TRBJ2-5. TCR diversity was lower in persistent than newly diagnosed Graves' disease.

V was pared by 5 bases and J by 6 bases, with 3 bases of the junction left unmatched. The CDR3 has 12 amino acids. CDR1 SQVTM and CDR2 ANQGSEA come from the germline V gene. Construction of TCR beta libraries relied on iRepertoire HTBI primers and on Arm-PCR targeting CDR3 regions. TCRdb called the multiplex PCR reads again in MiXCR, with one record for every CDR3 protein. Here the sample spans approximately 300,000 distinct CDR3 sequences, roughly 18% being singletons. Time point: newly diagnosed GD, antithyroid drugs for less than 3 months. PBMCs provided the RNA from which the TCR library was made.

V gene TRBV29-1 combines with J gene TRBJ2-1, with 8 bases identical to TRBD1. The sample here was peripheral blood mononuclear cells (PBMCs), taken at new diagnosis, from a patient treated with antithyroid drugs. The origin of this receptor is a female donor with Graves disease. The CDR3 sequence: CSVHGQGNEQFF. DNA for the CDR3: TGCAGCGTTCACGGACAGGGCAATGAGCAGTTCTTC.